Listed below are T cell receptor beta chains from one sample, sequenced in a study of blood T cell repertoires in COVID-19. Data came from immunoSEQ multiplex PCR; TCRdb stores just in-frame clones and leaves some out. Of about 160,000 clones listed, around 90% are singletons. The specimen sequenced was peripheral blood. Source of these receptors: a woman aged 55-70 years who had recovered from COVID-19. CDR3s include the opening cysteine and the closing phenylalanine or tryptophan. The order of the fields is CDR3 length, V gene, CDR3 protein.

14	TRBV24-1	CATSDSGLLAGYTF
13	TRBV6-5	CAGRLKGKGEQYF
14	TRBV4-1	CASSQGGLPHGYTF
15	TRBV5-1	CASSLDSPSGNTIYF
15	TRBV6-6	CASRSAGASEDTQYF
12	TRBV12-3/TRBV12-4	CASSFFEASAFF
11	TRBV20-1	CSAPSSYEQYF
15	TRBV4-2	CASSQAQGASEKLFF
19	TRBV28	CASSLVLVLEGDSNQPQHF
15	TRBV24-1	CATSETGQGLYEQYF
14	TRBV5-4	CASRLSRGAGGYTF
15	TRBV5-5	CASSSGDRGGTEAFF
13	TRBV16	CASSLQGTDTQYF
15	TRBV4-3	CASSQGQVRSDTQYF
16	TRBV5-1	CASSFHDRGTNYGYTF
20	TRBV28	CASSFRRTGTSGGFPYEQYF
15	TRBV30	CAWSAGQFSGNTIYF
16	TRBV11-3	CASSPTGTANTGELFF